These 32 T cell receptor beta chains were all obtained from the same sample, sequenced in a study of shared clonotypes between healthy human individuals. This table comes from immunoSEQ multiplex PCR, and its TCRdb copy is limited to in-frame clones, with some not included. The table lists around 2,000,000 clones, less than 95% of them singletons. Terminally differentiated effector memory CD45RA+ cells were left out of the naive CD8 fraction, which was CD45RO-negative and positively selected for CCR7. The material sequenced was naive CD8+ T cells sorted from blood. These TCRs come from a man aged 18-30 years in good health.

As to this clone: The sample holds other DNA sequences that translate to the same CDR3. The gene calls are TRBV6-6 and TRBJ1-5; possible D gene TRBD1, 5 bases. The CDR3 totals 14 residues. Germline V gene data show CDR1 as MNHNY and CDR2 as SVGAGI (reference sequence). Trimming removed 0 bases from V and 5 bases from J, with 8 bases in between. The chain's CDR3 is CASSYSEGDQPQHF. CDR3 coding DNA: TGTGCCAGCAGTTACTCTGAAGGGGATCAGCCCCAGCATTTT.

The chain recombines TRBV29-1 with TRBJ2-1; TRBD2 agrees at 8 bases. The CDR3 totals 13 residues. Germline V lookup: CDR1 SQVTM, CDR2 ANQGSEA. V dropped 0 bases and J dropped 6; count of bases not matched to a gene: 1. Written as DNA, the CDR3 is TGCAGCGTTGAAGAAACTAGCGGCAATGAGCAGTTCTTC. It specifies CSVEETSGNEQFF.

This clone was observed once. This chain links TRBV19 with TRBJ2-1, with 8 nucleotides matching TRBD2. Germline assignment: CDR1 LNHDA and CDR2 SQIVND (reference sequence). V lost 2 bases to trimming and J lost 0 bases; unmatched junction nucleotides: 6. The CDR3 is 17 amino acids. The CDR3 nucleotides read TGTGCCAGTAGTATAACTAACAGCGGGAGCTCCTACAATGAGCAGTTCTTC. Its protein is CASSITNSGSSYNEQFF. The full variable domain, with the rest looked up from reference TRBV19 and TRBJ2-1, is DGGITQSPKYLFRKEGQNVTLSCEQNLNHDAMYWYRQDPGQGLRLIYYSQIVNDFQKGDIAEGYSVSREKKESFPLTVTSAQKNPTAFYLCASSITNSGSSYNEQFFGPGTRLTVL.

V gene TRBV5-4 combines with J gene TRBJ1-1; D is undetermined. Trimming cost V 2 bases and J 3 bases, with 11 bases left between them. This CDR3 contains 14 residues. Germline values: CDR1 SGHNT, CDR2 YYREEE (reference sequence). The CDR3 coding sequence is TGTGCCAGCAGCTTTTCTCCTTGGGACACTGAAGCTTTCTTT. It translates to CASSFSPWDTEAFF.

About this clone: Germline and junction disagree at one end, which may indicate a read error. This chain connects TRBV4-2 to TRBJ2-3; the match to TRBD2 covers 8 bases. CDR1 is LGHNA, CDR2 YNFKEQ, per germline. CDR3 length: 15 amino acids. CDR3 protein: CASSQEVPGLVPLLF. CDR3 bases: TGTGCCAGCAGCCAAGAGGTCCCGGGACTAGTTCCCTTACTCTTT.

The J gene is TRBJ2-7, the V gene TRBV2, with TRBD2 as a possible D gene (6 bases). CDR1 is SNHLY, CDR2 FYNNEI, per germline. This CDR3 comprises 17 residues. Between the trimmed V and J ends, which lost 11 bases and 4 bases, there was a span of 30 bases. The CDR3 nucleotides read TGTGCCGGTTACTGGGACTCGACCCTTCCCCTAGGGTACGAGCAGTACTTC. Residues: CAGYWDSTLPLGYEQYF.

This clone has a single count. V gene TRBV11-3 combines with J gene TRBJ1-5; D remains unclear. From germline, CDR1 is SGHNT and CDR2 YENEEA. V gave up 8 bases and J gave up 2 bases, with 10 bases separating them. The CDR3 is 13 amino acids. CDR3 residues: CASSTVGNQPQHF. The CDR3 DNA is TGTGCCAGCTCAACCGTAGGCAATCAGCCCCAGCATTTT.

This chain connects TRBV30 to TRBJ2-1; D could derive from TRBD1 or TRBD2 (5 bases each). CDR3 size: 12 residues. Germline CDR1 reads GTSNPN; CDR2 reads SVGIG (reference sequence). V was cut by 4 bases and J by 7 bases, with 11 bases left in between. The chain's CDR3 is CAWNGARNEQFF. For the CDR3, the DNA is TGTGCCTGGAACGGGGCCCGGAATGAGCAGTTCTTC.

The V and J genes are TRBV9 and TRBJ2-1; 7 bases agree with TRBD2. This CDR3 region has 16 residues. The ends lost 0 bases at V and 3 bases at J; junction bases unmatched: 6. Germline assignment: CDR1 SGDLS and CDR2 YYNGEE. The CDR3 bases are TGTGCCAGCAGCGTAGGAGGCGGGAGCTACTACAATGAGCAGTTCTTC. It encodes CASSVGGGSYYNEQFF. Filled out from reference TRBV9 and TRBJ2-1, the complete variable domain reads DSGVTQTPKHLITATGQRVTLRCSPRSGDLSVYWYQQSLDQGLQFLIQYYNGEERAKGNILERFSAQQFPDLHSELNLSSLELGDSALYFCASSVGGGSYYNEQFFGPGTRLTVL.

Details on this clone: The sample has other DNA sequences that encode this CDR3 too. This sequence joins TRBV9 and TRBJ2-7, with D maybe TRBD2 (5 bases). Germline V CDR1 and CDR2: SGDLS, YYNGEE. This CDR3 contains 15 residues. Trimming stripped 0 bases from V and 0 bases from J, with 10 bases between. CDR3 sequence: CASSVGVGSSYEQYF. The CDR3, as DNA: TGTGCCAGCAGCGTAGGTGTGGGGAGCTCCTACGAGCAGTACTTC.

The genes are TRBV7-8 and TRBJ2-1; 9 nucleotides match TRBD2. Germline CDR1 SGHVS, CDR2 FQNEAQ. V trimming: 5 bases; J trimming: 6 bases; junction bases outside the gene matches: 8. The CDR3 covers 15 residues. CDR3 coding DNA: TGTGCCAGCAGCATGACTAGCGGAAACCTCAATGAGCAGTTCTTC. Protein product: CASSMTSGNLNEQFF.

The chain employs TRBV27 and TRBJ2-7, with 9 bases lining up with TRBD2. V lost 3 bases, J lost 0 bases, and 9 bases stayed unmatched. Germline V gives CDR1 MNHEY, CDR2 SMNVEV (reference sequence). CDR3 size: 17 residues. The CDR3 region is CASSFQPASGVSYEQYF. The CDR3 nucleotides read TGTGCCAGCAGTTTCCAGCCAGCTAGCGGGGTCTCCTACGAGCAGTACTTC.

V gene TRBV7-8 combines with J gene TRBJ1-2, with D possibly matching TRBD1 (6 bases). V dropped 1 base and J dropped 2 bases, with 14 bases sitting between them. The germline CDR1 and CDR2 sequences are SGHVS and FQNEAQ. This CDR3 comprises 16 residues. CDR3 in amino acids: CASSLVGRGTNYGYTF. CDR3 DNA sequence: TGTGCCAGCAGCTTAGTGGGCAGGGGCACCAACTATGGCTACACCTTC.

The chain uses TRBV28 and TRBJ1-6; no firm D call. Germline CDR1 MDHEN, CDR2 SYDVKM. The germline V and J ends were trimmed by 3 bases and 4 bases, with 19 bases remaining between them. CDR3 size: 18 residues. In DNA form, the CDR3 reads TGTGCCAGCAGTTTCCGCCGTGTACAGTTCCGGTATAATTCACCCCTCCACTTT. Translated: CASSFRRVQFRYNSPLHF.

The V gene is TRBV30, the J gene TRBJ1-1; D is unclear. Germline CDR1 GTSNPN, CDR2 SVGIG (reference sequence). V was cut by 7 bases and J by 0 bases, with 12 bases left in between. This CDR3 contains 13 residues. CDR3 amino acids: CALVFSLNTEAFF. CDR3 DNA: TGTGCCTTAGTGTTTTCCCTGAACACTGAAGCTTTCTTT. Full variable domain (missing parts from reference TRBV30 and TRBJ1-1): SQTIHQWPATLVQPVGSPLSLECTVEGTSNPNLYWYRQAAGRGLQLLFYSVGIGQISSEVPQNLSASRPQDRQFILSSKKLLLSDSGFYLCALVFSLNTEAFFGQGTRLTVV.

The chain has TRBV19 and TRBJ2-7, with unresolved D. Germline V gene data show CDR1 as LNHDA and CDR2 as SQIVND (reference sequence). The CDR3 loop spans 13 amino acids. Trimming left V 5 bases short and J 1 base short, with 9 bases between. CDR3: CASSFGASYEQYF. The CDR3 region has the DNA TGTGCCAGTAGTTTCGGTGCGTCCTACGAGCAGTACTTC.

About this clone itself: The same CDR3 arises from other DNA sequences in this sample as well. V gene TRBV6-5 combines with J gene TRBJ1-1; possible D gene TRBD1, 5 bases. CDR1 is MNHEY and CDR2 is SVGAGI in the germline V gene. This CDR3 contains 15 residues. V lost 2 bases and J 2 bases, leaving 12 bases between the germline ends. CDR3 protein: CASSYGQGLNTEAFF. The CDR3 DNA sequence: TGTGCCAGCAGTTACGGTCAGGGCTTAAACACTGAAGCTTTCTTT.

This rearrangement joins TRBV20-1 to TRBJ2-5, with D possibly matching TRBD2 (5 bases). V was trimmed by 7 bases and J by 5 bases, leaving 11 bases between them. The CDR3 has 11 residues. Germline V CDR1 and CDR2: DFQATT, SNEGSKA (reference sequence). Written as DNA, the CDR3 is TGCAGTGTTACGGGAATGGAGACCCAGTACTTC. This sequence encodes CSVTGMETQYF.

As regards this clone: Other DNA sequences in this sample translate to the same CDR3. The chain has TRBV9 and TRBJ2-7; a weak D match, TRBD2 (6 bases). CDR1 is SGDLS, CDR2 YYNGEE, per germline. This CDR3 is built from 14 residues. Trimming left V 2 bases short and J 2 bases short, with 11 bases between. CDR3 nucleotides: TGTGCCAGCAGCGTCGGGGGACGGACCTACGAGCAGTACTTC. Protein: CASSVGGRTYEQYF.

The CDR3 sequence is CASSLDTEDEQFF. The CDR3 DNA is TGCGCCAGCAGCCTAGACACCGAGGATGAGCAGTTCTTC. The chain combines TRBV4-1 with TRBJ2-1; D gene uncertain. The CDR3 extends over 13 amino acids. V was clipped by 4 bases and J by 8 bases, with 12 bases between them. CDR1 is MGHRA, CDR2 YSYEKL, per germline.

This chain connects TRBV5-4 to TRBJ2-7; D possibly matches TRBD1 or TRBD2 (6 bases each). V lost 2 bases and J 9 bases, leaving 15 bases between the germline ends. CDR1 and CDR2 (germline): SGHNT, YYREEE (reference sequence). The CDR3 has 13 residues. DNA for the CDR3: TGTGCCAGCAGCTTTACGGGGGCCCGGGGGCAGTACTTC. It yields the protein CASSFTGARGQYF.

This chain uses TRBV27 with TRBJ1-2; TRBD1 agrees at 11 bases. Germline loops: CDR1 MNHEY, CDR2 SMNVEV (reference sequence). CDR3 length: 15 amino acids. V trimming: 5 bases; J trimming: 4 bases; junction bases outside the gene matches: 6. CDR3 sequence reads: CASSPTGQGVYGYTF. CDR3 bases: TGTGCCAGCAGTCCCACGGGACAGGGGGTCTATGGCTACACCTTC.

Comment on this clone: Different DNA sequences within this sample yield the same CDR3. The chain recombines TRBV11-2 with TRBJ2-5; D is unresolved. The CDR3 loop spans 14 amino acids. The V end lost 1 base, the J end lost 2 bases, and 8 bases lay between the germline ends. Germline CDR1 is SGHAT and CDR2 is FQNNGV. The CDR3 DNA reads as TGTGCCAGCAGCTTAGTACGGGCACAAGAGACCCAGTACTTC. This codes for CASSLVRAQETQYF.

V and J are TRBV11-2 and TRBJ2-5; D is possibly TRBD1 (5 bases). Germline V gene sequence: CDR1 SGHAT, CDR2 FQNNGV. V lost 7 bases to trimming and J lost 3 bases, with 15 bases between them. This CDR3 has 14 residues. CDR3 amino acids: CASTTGASEETQYF. The CDR3, as DNA: TGTGCCAGCACGACTGGGGCTTCGGAAGAGACCCAGTACTTC. Based on the CDR3 plus reference TRBV11-2 and TRBJ2-5, the full variable domain is EAGVAQSPRYKIIEKRQSVAFWCNPISGHATLYWYQQILGQGPKLLIQFQNNGVVDDSQLPKDRFSAERLKGVDSTLKIQPAKLEDSAVYLCASTTGASEETQYFGPGTRLLVL.

This clone has only one observation. The V gene is TRBV4-1, the J gene TRBJ2-7; 7 nucleotides line up with TRBD2. The CDR3 spans 14 residues. CDR1 MGHRA and CDR2 YSYEKL come from the germline V gene. V shed 4 bases, J shed 1 base, and the junction held 4 bases outside the gene matches. The DNA for the CDR3 is TGCGCCAGCAGCCTACGACTAGCTTCCTACGAGCAGTACTTC. Its translation is CASSLRLASYEQYF.

This chain uses TRBV4-1 with TRBJ1-3, with D uncertain. This CDR3 spans 15 amino acids. The germline CDR1 and CDR2 sequences are MGHRA and YSYEKL. Trimming left V 2 bases short and J 3 bases short, with 11 bases between. CDR3 DNA: TGCGCCAGCAGCCAAATCATCTCCCATGGAAACACCATATATTTT. Translating gives CASSQIISHGNTIYF.

This chain connects TRBV7-9 to TRBJ1-1; 7 bases map to TRBD1. With 0 bases clipped from V and 10 bases from J, the junction kept 11 bases outside the gene matches. The CDR3 sequence is 15 residues long. CDR1 and CDR2 (germline): SEHNR, FQNEAQ (reference sequence). Here the CDR3 DNA reads TGTGCCAGCAGCTTAGCGCAGGGGACAGCTCGTGCAGCTTTCTTT. Translation gives CASSLAQGTARAAFF.

The chain employs TRBV7-2 and TRBJ2-1; 16 nucleotides match TRBD2. With V trimmed by 5 bases and J by 8 bases, 9 bases remained unmatched. Germline V gene sequence: CDR1 SGHTA, CDR2 FQGNSA. CDR3 length: 17 residues. The CDR3 here is CASSLLPGLAGGDEQFF. The CDR3 coding sequence is TGTGCCAGCAGCCTTCTACCGGGACTAGCGGGAGGGGATGAGCAGTTCTTC.

This chain connects TRBV27 to TRBJ1-4; TRBD1 might be the D (6 bases). Trimming took 8 bases from V and 0 from J, leaving 16 bases between them. The germline gives CDR1 MNHEY, CDR2 SMNVEV (reference sequence). The CDR3 length is 16 residues. The CDR3 DNA reads as TGTGCCAGCCGAGGCAGGGGACCCGCAACTAATGAAAAACTGTTTTTT. Protein: CASRGRGPATNEKLFF.

The rearrangement uses TRBV4-1 and TRBJ1-6; 7 nucleotides line up with TRBD1. Unmatched junction bases numbered 2, after V lost 3 bases and J lost 9 bases. This CDR3 spans 13 amino acids. Germline-derived CDR1 and CDR2 are MGHRA and YSYEKL. CDR3 sequence reads: CASSQGTASPLHF. The CDR3 DNA is TGCGCCAGCAGCCAGGGGACAGCTTCACCCCTCCACTTT.

This sequence joins TRBV4-1 and TRBJ2-2; 9 bases align to TRBD1. Germline lookup yields CDR1 MGHRA and CDR2 YSYEKL. The CDR3 spans 15 residues. V trimming: 4 bases; J trimming: 7 bases; junction bases outside the gene matches: 7. The CDR3: CASSPGTGLNGELFF. The CDR3 DNA reads TGCGCCAGCAGCCCCGGGACAGGGTTAAACGGGGAGCTGTTTTTT.

This chain links TRBV2 with TRBJ1-3; D unclear. CDR3 length: 15 residues. The V gene's germline CDR1 is SNHLY and CDR2 FYNNEI. The V end lost 4 bases, the J end lost 3 bases, and 13 bases lay between the germline ends. The CDR3 nucleotides are TGTGCCAGCAGTGTGTACGGAAAGAATGGAAACACCATATATTTT. It encodes CASSVYGKNGNTIYF.